The sequence of this T cell receptor beta chain was determined in a study of blood T cell repertoires in COVID-19. V was clipped by 10 bases and J by 4 bases, with 14 bases between them. The CDR3 contains 13 residues. Germline lookup yields CDR1 SGHTA and CDR2 FQGTGA. The data were produced by immunoSEQ multiplex PCR, yet TCRdb's version contains in-frame clones alone and is incomplete. The table shows roughly 230,000 clones, with roughly 80% occurring only once. This sequence joins TRBV7-3 and TRBJ2-4; D is perhaps TRBD2 (7 bases). The specimen was peripheral blood. This clonotype was obtained from a man aged 50 to 60 with active or convalescent COVID-19. This chain's CDR3 is CATNREGKNIQYF. In nucleotides, the CDR3 is TGTGCCACCAACAGGGAGGGAAAAAACATTCAGTACTTC.